This T cell receptor beta chain was observed in a study of blood T cell repertoires in COVID-19. Study as a whole: Samples representing acute and convalescent COVID-19 were sourced from the United States, Italy and Spain. Sources were T cells, B-cell-depleted T cells, or PBMCs; the material itself was cDNA or gDNA.

The authors' processing: Reference gene primer amplification gave estimated nucleated cell counts. TCRdb's table, derived via immunoSEQ multiplex PCR, lists solely in-frame clones and lacks some. The V and J calls and clone size come from that table; D and trimming were worked out from the DNA. The sample carries tens of thousands of clones, around 80% recorded once. The CDR3 has 13 amino acids. V dropped 1 base and J dropped 10 bases, with 11 bases sitting between them. Germline V gene sequence: CDR1 LGHNA, CDR2 YNFKEQ. Sequences were obtained from peripheral blood. The sequence was collected from a man aged 45-65 years with acute or convalescent COVID-19. The chain carries TRBV4-2 and TRBJ1-3, with D perhaps matching TRBD1 (6 bases). The CDR3, as DNA: TGTGCCAGCAGCCAAGGTCAGGGGAATACCATATATTTT. Translation gives CASSQGQGNTIYF.